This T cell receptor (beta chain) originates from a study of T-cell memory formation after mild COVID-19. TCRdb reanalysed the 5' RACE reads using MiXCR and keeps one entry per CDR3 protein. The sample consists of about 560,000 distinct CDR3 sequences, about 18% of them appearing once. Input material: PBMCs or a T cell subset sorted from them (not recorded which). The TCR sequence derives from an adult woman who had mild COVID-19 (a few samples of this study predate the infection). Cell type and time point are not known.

The CDR3 sequence: CASSQLLRDQRSYEQYF. The CDR3 nucleotides read TGTGCCAGCAGCCAACTCCTCCGGGACCAGAGGTCCTACGAGCAGTACTTC. The chain uses TRBV3-1 and TRBJ2-7, with D perhaps matching TRBD1 or TRBD2 (5 bases each). With 2 bases removed from V and 1 base from J, the gap between germline ends came to 18 bases. CDR1 and CDR2 (germline): LGHDT, YNNKEL (reference sequence). The CDR3 has 17 residues.